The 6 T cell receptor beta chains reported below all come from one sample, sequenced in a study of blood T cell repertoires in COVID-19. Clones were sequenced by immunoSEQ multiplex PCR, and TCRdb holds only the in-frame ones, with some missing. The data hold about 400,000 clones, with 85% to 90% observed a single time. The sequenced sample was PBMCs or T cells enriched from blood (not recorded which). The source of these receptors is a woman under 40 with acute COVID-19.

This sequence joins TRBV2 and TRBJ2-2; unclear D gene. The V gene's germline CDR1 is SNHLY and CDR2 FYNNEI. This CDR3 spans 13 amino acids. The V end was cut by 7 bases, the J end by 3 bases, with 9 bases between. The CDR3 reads CASNVLYTGELFF. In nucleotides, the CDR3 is TGTGCCAGCAATGTACTCTACACCGGGGAGCTGTTTTTT.

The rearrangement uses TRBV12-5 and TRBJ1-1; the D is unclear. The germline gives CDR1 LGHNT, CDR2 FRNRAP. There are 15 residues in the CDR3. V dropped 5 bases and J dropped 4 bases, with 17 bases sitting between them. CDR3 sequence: CASGPFSALGTEAFF. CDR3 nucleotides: TGTGCTAGTGGTCCCTTTAGTGCCCTTGGCACTGAAGCTTTCTTT.

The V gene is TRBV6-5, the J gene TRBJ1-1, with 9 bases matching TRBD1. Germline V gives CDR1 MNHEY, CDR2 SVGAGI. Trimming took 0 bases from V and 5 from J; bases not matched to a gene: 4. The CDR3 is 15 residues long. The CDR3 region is CASSYSQGAPTEAFF. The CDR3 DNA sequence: TGTGCCAGCAGTTACTCACAGGGGGCACCGACTGAAGCTTTCTTT.

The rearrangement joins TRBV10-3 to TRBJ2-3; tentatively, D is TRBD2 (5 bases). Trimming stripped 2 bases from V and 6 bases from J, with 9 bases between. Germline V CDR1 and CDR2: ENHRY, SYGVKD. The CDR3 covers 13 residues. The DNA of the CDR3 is TGTGCCATCAGTGAGCCGGGGTTCGATACGCAGTATTTT. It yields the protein CAISEPGFDTQYF.

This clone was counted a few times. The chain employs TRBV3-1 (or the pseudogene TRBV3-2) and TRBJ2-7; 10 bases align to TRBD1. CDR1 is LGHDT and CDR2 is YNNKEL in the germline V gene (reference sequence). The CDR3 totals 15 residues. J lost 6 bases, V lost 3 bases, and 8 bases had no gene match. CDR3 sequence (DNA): TGTGCCAGCAGCCAGCCGGGACAGGGGTTGGGCGAGCAGTACTTC. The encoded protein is CASSQPGQGLGEQYF.

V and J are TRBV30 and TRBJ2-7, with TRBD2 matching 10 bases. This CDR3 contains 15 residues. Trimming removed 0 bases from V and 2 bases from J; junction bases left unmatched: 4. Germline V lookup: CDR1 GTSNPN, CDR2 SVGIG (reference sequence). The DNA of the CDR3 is TGTGCCTGGAGTGTAGGAGCGGGGGGGACCTACGAGCAGTACTTC. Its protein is CAWSVGAGGTYEQYF.